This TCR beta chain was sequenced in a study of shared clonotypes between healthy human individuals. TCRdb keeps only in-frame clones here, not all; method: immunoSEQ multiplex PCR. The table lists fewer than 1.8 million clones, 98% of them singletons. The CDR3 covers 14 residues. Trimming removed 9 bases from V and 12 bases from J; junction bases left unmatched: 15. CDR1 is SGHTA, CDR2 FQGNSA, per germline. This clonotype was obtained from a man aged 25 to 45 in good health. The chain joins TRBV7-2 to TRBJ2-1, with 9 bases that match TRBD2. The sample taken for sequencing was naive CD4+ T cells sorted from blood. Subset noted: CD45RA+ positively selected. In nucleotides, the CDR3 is TGTGCCAGGTCCCGGCTAGCGGGGCGGCAAGGGCAGTTCTTC. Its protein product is CARSRLAGRQGQFF.